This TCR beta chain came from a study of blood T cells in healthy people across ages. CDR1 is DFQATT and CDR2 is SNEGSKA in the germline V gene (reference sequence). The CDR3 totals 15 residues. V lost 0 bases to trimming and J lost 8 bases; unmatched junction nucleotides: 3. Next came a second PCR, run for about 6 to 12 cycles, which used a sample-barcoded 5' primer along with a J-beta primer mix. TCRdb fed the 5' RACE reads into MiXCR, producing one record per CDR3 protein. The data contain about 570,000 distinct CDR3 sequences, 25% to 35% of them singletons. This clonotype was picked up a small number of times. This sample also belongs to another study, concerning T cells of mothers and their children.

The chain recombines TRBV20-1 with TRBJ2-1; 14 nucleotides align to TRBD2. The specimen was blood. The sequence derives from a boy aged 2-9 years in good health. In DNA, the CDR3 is TGCAGTGCTAGAGAAGGGACTAGCGGGAGATATGAGCAGTTCTTC. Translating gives CSAREGTSGRYEQFF.